Presented here are 3 T cell receptor beta chains from one specimen sequenced in a study of T cell repertoires in cytomegalovirus infection. TCRdb called the reads again in MiXCR, with one record for every CDR3 protein. Here the sample spans about 400,000 distinct CDR3 sequences, around a sixth being singletons. Sequencing was done on a sample of PBMCs. Receptors originate from a human donor in good health (CMV status not recorded). Some clones in this sample may be carry-over from other donors' samples.

This clonotype occurred many times. V is TRBV4-3 and J is TRBJ1-4; D gene unclear. V was shortened by 0 bases and J by 4 bases, with 9 bases between the two germline ends. Germline CDR1 and CDR2: LGHNA and YSLEER. CDR3 length: 15 residues. The CDR3 loop reads CASSQEGIGNEKLFF. The CDR3 DNA reads TGCGCCAGCAGCCAAGAGGGTATCGGTAATGAAAAACTGTTTTTT.

The rearrangement links TRBV10-3 to TRBJ2-1; 10 bases agree with TRBD1. CDR3 size: 14 residues. The germline V gene has CDR1 ENHRY and CDR2 SYGVKD. V was clipped by 5 bases and J by 7 bases; unmatched bases: 5. The CDR3 bases are TGTGCCATCAGTTCCGGGACAGGGGAGAATGAGCAGTTCTTC. This gives the protein CAISSGTGENEQFF.

The J gene is TRBJ2-2, the V gene TRBV7-2, with D perhaps matching TRBD1 (6 bases). CDR1 is SGHTA and CDR2 is FQGNSA in the germline V gene. The CDR3 length is 16 residues. Between the trimmed V and J ends, which lost 2 bases and 6 bases, there was a span of 16 bases. The CDR3 spells CASSLQTGKFPGELFF. In DNA form, the CDR3 reads TGTGCCAGCAGCTTACAAACAGGGAAGTTCCCCGGGGAGCTGTTTTTT.